The present entry profiles one T cell receptor (beta chain) with its context. This clonotype was counted only a few times. The antigen it recognizes is unknown. No per-base quality is available; no much larger clone lies one base away. The sample originates from a study of CD4 and CD8 cells across lung adenocarcinoma regions (dated by TCRdb to the late 2010s). Concerning the study at large: To look at intratumor heterogeneity in the T cell receptor repertoire, the study compared tumor centers against tumor margins.

Donors were patients with localized lung adenocarcinoma, a subtype of non-small cell lung cancer. Samples were obtained from the margins of localized lung adenocarcinomas. For TCR repertoire analysis, CD4+ T cells from tumor tissue were profiled apart from CD8+ T cells. Libraries came from PCR. TCRdb records HiSeq X Ten as the sequencer. Clones were called with MiXCR by TCRdb after fastp trimmed the public reads at Q25, and only in-frame beta chains were retained. When rows share a CDR3 protein, they turn into one entry using the most common DNA and genes. In all, the sample holds 4,500 to 5,500 distinct CDR3 sequences, and roughly 45% of those were seen once. The top ten hold 14% of the sample. The CDR3 starts with the cysteine, ends with the phenylalanine, and has 15 residues. Left in the record is the CDR3 DNA by itself, 45 bases read in frame from the first base. Trimming takes 1 base from V and 4 bases from J, and the germline ends sit 13 bases apart. The germline V gene yields MNHNS for CDR1 and SASEGT for CDR2.

Sequencing was done on a sample of CD4+ T cells from the margin of a lung tumor. The cell subset or site label for this specimen denotes: tumor margin region. The origin of this receptor is a female donor with lung adenocarcinoma. The CD4 and CD8 labels of this study may be unreliable. The chain is made from TRBV6-1 and TRBJ1-2, with TRBD1 as a weak D call on 5 bases. The DNA is TGTGCCAGCAGTGAAGACGGGGGAAGTAGCTATGGCTACACCTTC. Its protein reads: CASSEDGGSSYGYTF.